The present TCR beta chain was sequenced within a study of preoperative IRX-2 immunotherapy in early breast cancer. Clones were read by immunoSEQ multiplex PCR, and TCRdb kept only the in-frame ones, dropping some. The data contain approximately 98,000 clones, about nine tenths of them singletons. Treatment specified: preoperative locoregional IRX-2 cytokine immunotherapy. Samples came from a phase Ib trial of preoperative locoregional IRX-2 cytokine immunotherapy. CDR1 is LNHDA, CDR2 SQIVND, per germline (reference sequence). V was pared by 5 bases and J by 2 bases, with 12 bases between. CDR3 length equals 14 residues.

The rearrangement links TRBV19 to TRBJ1-2; possible D gene TRBD1, 6 bases. The sequence came from a human donor with breast cancer. This specimen was tumor tissue, taken after IRX-2 immunotherapy. As DNA, the CDR3 is TGTGCCAGTAGTCTCGGGACATCCAACTATGGCTACACCTTC. It yields the protein CASSLGTSNYGYTF.